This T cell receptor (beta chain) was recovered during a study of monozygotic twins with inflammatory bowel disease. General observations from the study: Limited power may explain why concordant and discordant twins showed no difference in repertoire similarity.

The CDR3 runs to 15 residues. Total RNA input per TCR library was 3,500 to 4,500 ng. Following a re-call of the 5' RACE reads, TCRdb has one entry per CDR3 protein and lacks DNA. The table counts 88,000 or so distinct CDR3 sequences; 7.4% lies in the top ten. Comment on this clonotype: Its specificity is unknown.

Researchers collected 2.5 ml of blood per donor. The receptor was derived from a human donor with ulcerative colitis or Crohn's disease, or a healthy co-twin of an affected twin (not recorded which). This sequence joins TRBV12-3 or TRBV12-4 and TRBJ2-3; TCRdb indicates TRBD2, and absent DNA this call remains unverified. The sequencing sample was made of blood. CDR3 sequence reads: CASSLRVGTTDTQYF.